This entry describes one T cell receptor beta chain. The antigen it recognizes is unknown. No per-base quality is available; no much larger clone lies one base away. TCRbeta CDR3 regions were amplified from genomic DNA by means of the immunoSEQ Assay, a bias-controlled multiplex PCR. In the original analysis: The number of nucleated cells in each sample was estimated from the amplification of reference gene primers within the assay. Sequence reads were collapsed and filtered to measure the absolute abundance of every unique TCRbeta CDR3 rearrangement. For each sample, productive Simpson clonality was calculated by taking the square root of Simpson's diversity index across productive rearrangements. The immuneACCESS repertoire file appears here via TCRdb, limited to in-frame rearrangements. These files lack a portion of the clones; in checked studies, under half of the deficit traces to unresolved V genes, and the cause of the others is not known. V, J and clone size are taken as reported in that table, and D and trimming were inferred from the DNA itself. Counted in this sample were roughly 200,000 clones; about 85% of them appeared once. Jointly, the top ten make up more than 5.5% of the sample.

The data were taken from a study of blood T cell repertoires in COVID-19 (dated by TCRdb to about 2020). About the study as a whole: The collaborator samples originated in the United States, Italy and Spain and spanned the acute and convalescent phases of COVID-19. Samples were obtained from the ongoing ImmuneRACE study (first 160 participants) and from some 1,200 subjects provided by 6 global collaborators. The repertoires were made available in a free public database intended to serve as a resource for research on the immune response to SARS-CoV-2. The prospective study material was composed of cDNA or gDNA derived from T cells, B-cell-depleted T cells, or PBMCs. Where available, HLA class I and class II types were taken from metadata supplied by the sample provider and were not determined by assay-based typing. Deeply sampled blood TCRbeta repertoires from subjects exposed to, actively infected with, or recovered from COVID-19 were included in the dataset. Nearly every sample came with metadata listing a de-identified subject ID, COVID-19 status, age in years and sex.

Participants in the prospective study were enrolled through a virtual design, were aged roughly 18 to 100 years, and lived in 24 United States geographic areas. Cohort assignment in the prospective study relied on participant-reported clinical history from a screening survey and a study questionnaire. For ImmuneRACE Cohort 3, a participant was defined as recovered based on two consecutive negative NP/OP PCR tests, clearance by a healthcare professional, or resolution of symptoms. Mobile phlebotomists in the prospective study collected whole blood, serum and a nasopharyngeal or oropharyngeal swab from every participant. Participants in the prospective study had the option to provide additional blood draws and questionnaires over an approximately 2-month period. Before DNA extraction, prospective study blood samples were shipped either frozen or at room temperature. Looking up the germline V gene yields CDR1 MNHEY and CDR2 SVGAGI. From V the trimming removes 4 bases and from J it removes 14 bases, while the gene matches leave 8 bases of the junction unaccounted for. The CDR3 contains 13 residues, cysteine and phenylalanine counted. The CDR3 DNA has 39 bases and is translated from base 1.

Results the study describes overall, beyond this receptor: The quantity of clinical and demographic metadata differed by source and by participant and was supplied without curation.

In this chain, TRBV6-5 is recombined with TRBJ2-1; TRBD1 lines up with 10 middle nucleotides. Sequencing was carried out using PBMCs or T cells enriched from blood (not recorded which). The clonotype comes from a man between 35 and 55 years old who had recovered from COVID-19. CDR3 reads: CASSLYSGTGEFF. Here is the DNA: TGTGCCAGCAGTTTATACTCCGGGACAGGGGAGTTCTTC.